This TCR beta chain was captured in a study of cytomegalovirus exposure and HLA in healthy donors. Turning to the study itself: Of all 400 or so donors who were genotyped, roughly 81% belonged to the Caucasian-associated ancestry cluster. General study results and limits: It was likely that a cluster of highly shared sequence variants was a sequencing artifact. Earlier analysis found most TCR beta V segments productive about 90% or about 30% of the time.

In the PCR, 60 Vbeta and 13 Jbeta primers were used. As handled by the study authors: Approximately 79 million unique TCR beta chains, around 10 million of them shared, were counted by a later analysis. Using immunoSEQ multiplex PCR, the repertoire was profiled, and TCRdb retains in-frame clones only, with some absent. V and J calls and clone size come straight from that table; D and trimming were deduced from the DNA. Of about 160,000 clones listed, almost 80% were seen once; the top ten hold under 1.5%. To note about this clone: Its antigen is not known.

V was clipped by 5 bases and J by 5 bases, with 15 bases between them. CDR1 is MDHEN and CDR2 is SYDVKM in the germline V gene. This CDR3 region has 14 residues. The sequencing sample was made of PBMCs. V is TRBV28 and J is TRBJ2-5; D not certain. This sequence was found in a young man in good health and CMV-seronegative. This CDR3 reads CASSRDPTRETQYF. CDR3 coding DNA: TGTGCCAGCAGTCGTGACCCGACTCGGGAGACCCAGTACTTC.